Following are 7 T cell receptor beta chains from one sample sequenced in a study of blood T cell repertoires in COVID-19. Libraries were prepared by immunoSEQ multiplex PCR; TCRdb keeps only in-frame clonotypes and omits some of them. The data show 35,000 to 55,000 clones, roughly 85% seen once. Sequencing was done on a sample of peripheral blood. These receptors all stem from a woman aged 70-85 years with acute or convalescent COVID-19.

The chain employs TRBV27 and TRBJ1-5, with 7 bases aligning to TRBD1. V was clipped by 5 bases and J by 3 bases; unmatched bases: 1. Germline V CDR1 and CDR2: MNHEY, SMNVEV (reference sequence). This CDR3 comprises 13 residues. CDR3 in DNA: TGTGCCAGCAGTGGACAGGACAATCAGCCCCAGCATTTT. It is translated as CASSGQDNQPQHF.

The rearrangement joins TRBV18 to TRBJ2-5; the D gene is possibly TRBD1 (5 bases). CDR1 is KGHSH and CDR2 is LQKENI in the germline V gene. V gave up 1 base and J gave up 0 bases, with 9 bases separating them. CDR3 size: 15 residues. CDR3 sequence: CASSPRTTNQETQYF. CDR3 sequence (DNA): TGTGCCAGCTCACCACGGACAACTAACCAAGAGACCCAGTACTTC.

The J gene is TRBJ2-5, the V gene TRBV3-1 (or the pseudogene TRBV3-2), with a possible D match to TRBD2 (6 bases). CDR3 length: 15 residues. Germline V lookup: CDR1 LGHDT, CDR2 YNNKEL (reference sequence). V lost 0 bases and J 1 base, leaving 9 bases between the germline ends. The CDR3 reads CASSQDRGSQETQYF. The CDR3 DNA sequence: TGTGCCAGCAGCCAAGATCGGGGGAGCCAAGAGACCCAGTACTTC.

The genes are TRBV27 and TRBJ2-7; 7 nucleotides line up with TRBD2. J gave up 0 bases and V 3 bases, and 5 bases lay outside the gene matches. This CDR3 region has 15 residues. Germline CDR1 and CDR2: MNHEY and SMNVEV (reference sequence). The CDR3 nucleotides read TGTGCCAGCAGTTTGACTAGCCTAACCTCCTACGAGCAGTACTTC. It encodes CASSLTSLTSYEQYF.

J is TRBJ2-1 and V is TRBV11-2; no clear D gene. CDR1 and CDR2 from the germline V gene are SGHAT and FQNNGV. Between the trimmed V and J ends, which lost 1 base and 12 bases, there was a span of 7 bases. This CDR3 contains 11 residues. CDR3 amino acids: CASSLGVGQFF. The DNA of the CDR3 is TGTGCCAGCAGCTTAGGCGTCGGGCAGTTCTTC. Looking up the rest from reference TRBV11-2 and TRBJ2-1 gives the full variable domain: EAGVAQSPRYKIIEKRQSVAFWCNPISGHATLYWYQQILGQGPKLLIQFQNNGVVDDSQLPKDRFSAERLKGVDSTLKIQPAKLEDSAVYLCASSLGVGQFFGPGTRLTVL.

The V gene is TRBV29-1, the J gene TRBJ2-5; perhaps TRBD1 as D (6 bases). The CDR3 runs to 13 residues. The V end was cut by 7 bases, the J end by 5 bases, with 17 bases between. Per the germline V gene, CDR1 is SQVTM and CDR2 is ANQGSEA. The CDR3, as DNA: TGCAGCGGCTCCCGCAGGGGTCGCGAGACCCAGTACTTC. Translating gives CSGSRRGRETQYF.

In its sample, this clone was seen once. The J gene is TRBJ2-3, the V gene TRBV27; tentatively, D is TRBD1 (6 bases). Per germline, CDR1 MNHEY and CDR2 SMNVEV (reference sequence). The CDR3 sequence is 14 residues long. The V end lost 2 bases, the J end lost 5 bases, and 11 bases lay between the germline ends. The CDR3 is CASSLRGQVDTQYF. CDR3 DNA: TGTGCCAGCAGTTTAAGGGGACAAGTAGATACGCAGTATTTT.